This TCR beta chain came from a study of Graves' ophthalmopathy and Graves' hyperthyroidism. Transcripts of RNA were the source for amplifying TCR beta CDR3 regions. HTBI primers were used in a first-round RT-PCR, which preceded a second-round multiplex PCR. One entry per CDR3 protein, called by TCRdb with MiXCR from the multiplex PCR reads. Of more than 300,000 distinct CDR3 sequences listed, approximately 17% were seen once; the top ten hold roughly 2.4%. Points from the study as a whole: Progression of ophthalmopathy was predicted by the model with 60% to 71% sensitivity and roughly 78% specificity.

Trimming took off 6 bases at V and 3 bases at J, with 15 bases between the two ends. The CDR3 is made up of 13 amino acids. Germline V gene sequence: CDR1 DFQATT, CDR2 SNEGSKA (reference sequence). The sample holds many counts of this clonotype. The antigen remains undetermined. A diagnosis was made from clinical symptoms together with serum thyroxine, TRAb, thyroid ultrasound and orbital computed tomography. Sequencing was carried out using peripheral blood. The chain joins TRBV20-1 to TRBJ2-7; D is possibly TRBD2 (5 bases). This receptor was taken from an adult woman with stable Graves' hyperthyroidism. CDR3 in amino acids: CSARTPTGYEQYF. The CDR3 DNA is TGCAGTGCAAGGACTCCGACGGGCTACGAGCAGTACTTC.